This T cell receptor (beta chain) was sequenced during a study of blood T cell repertoires in COVID-19. About the study: The samples span acute and convalescent COVID-19 from the United States, Italy and Spain.

The germline V and J ends were trimmed by 2 bases and 6 bases, with 8 bases remaining between them. Per the germline V gene, CDR1 is SGHTA and CDR2 is FQGTGA. The CDR3 is made up of 12 amino acids. Using immunoSEQ multiplex PCR, the repertoire was profiled, and TCRdb retains in-frame clones only, with some absent. The sample lists about 480,000 clones, about 85% occurring once. The sample taken for sequencing was PBMCs or T cells enriched from blood (not recorded which). The chain combines TRBV7-3 with TRBJ2-7, with a weak D call TRBD2 (5 bases). This clonotype originated in a woman under 30 with acute COVID-19. This chain's CDR3 is CASSLGGGEQYF. The CDR3 nucleotides read TGTGCCAGCAGCTTAGGTGGAGGCGAGCAGTACTTC.